The 11 T cell receptor beta chains below all came from one sample that was sequenced in a study of cytomegalovirus exposure and HLA in healthy donors. The PCR ran on 60 Vbeta and 13 Jbeta primers. Method: immunoSEQ multiplex PCR; TCRdb's copy keeps in-frame clones and lacks some. The sample holds 110,000 or so clones, just under 80% seen once. Specimen: PBMCs. The receptor set was obtained from a male donor in good health and CMV-seronegative.

This chain joins TRBV19 and TRBJ2-7; TRBD1 matches at 11 bases. V was pared by 4 bases and J by 2 bases, with 1 base of the junction left unmatched. Per germline, CDR1 LNHDA and CDR2 SQIVND (reference sequence). The length of the CDR3 is 14 residues. The CDR3, as DNA: TGTGCCAGTAGTAGGACAGGGGGCCCCTACGAGCAGTACTTC. Its protein product is CASSRTGGPYEQYF.

There are a few counts of this clone. The rearrangement uses TRBV7-6 and TRBJ1-6; 7 nucleotides line up with TRBD1. Germline assignment: CDR1 SGHVS and CDR2 FNYEAQ. CDR3 length: 18 amino acids. V gave up 5 bases and J gave up 10 bases; unmatched junction bases: 20. Here the CDR3 DNA reads TGTGCCAGCAGCCCCCAGTCCGGGACAGTTGTGGTAGGCTCACCCCTCCACTTT. This sequence encodes CASSPQSGTVVVGSPLHF.

A remark on this clone: One end of the junction is discordant with germline, which a read error may explain. The chain uses TRBV7-9 and TRBJ2-5; no clear D. Germline CDR1 and CDR2: SEHNR and FQNEAQ (reference sequence). The CDR3 extends over 13 amino acids. The CDR3 protein is CASSFVAGEAQYF. For the CDR3, the DNA is TGTGCCAGCAGCTTTGTAGCCGGAGAGGCCCAGTACTTC.

This clone has a handful of counts. The chain is built from TRBV2 and TRBJ1-2; the D gene is possibly TRBD1 (5 bases). Trimming took off 1 base at V and 10 bases at J, with 13 bases between the two ends. This CDR3 spans 13 amino acids. CDR1 is SNHLY, CDR2 FYNNEI, per germline. CDR3 sequence reads: CASSEVPAGSYTF. CDR3 coding DNA: TGTGCCAGCAGTGAAGTTCCCGCAGGGTCCTACACCTTC.

This clone was counted a few times. The genes are TRBV5-1 and TRBJ1-4; D may be TRBD1 (6 bases). V was pared by 4 bases and J by 4 bases, with 11 bases between. The CDR3 length is 14 residues. The germline CDR1 and CDR2 sequences are SGHRS and YFSETQ. As DNA, the CDR3 is TGCGCCAGCAGCGTGGGACACCTTAATGAAAAACTGTTTTTT. Its protein product is CASSVGHLNEKLFF. Drawing the rest from reference TRBV5-1 and TRBJ1-4, the complete variable domain is KAGVTQTPRYLIKTRGQQVTLSCSPISGHRSVSWYQQTPGQGLQFLFEYFSETQRNKGNFPGRFSGRQFSNSRSEMNVSTLELGDSALYLCASSVGHLNEKLFFGSGTQLSVL.

This clone has a handful of counts. The chain employs TRBV11-1 and TRBJ1-2, with 7 bases aligning to TRBD1. Trimming cost V 2 bases and J 5 bases; bases outside gene matches: 5. Germline lookup yields CDR1 SGHAT and CDR2 FQDESV (reference sequence). The CDR3 is made up of 14 amino acids. The CDR3, as DNA: TGTGCCAGCAGCTTATACAGGGGATCGTATGGCTACACCTTC. Translating it yields CASSLYRGSYGYTF.

The gene calls are TRBV19 and TRBJ2-5; TRBD2 aligns across 10 bases. Trimming removed 8 bases from V and 4 bases from J; junction bases left unmatched: 13. The germline gives CDR1 LNHDA, CDR2 SQIVND (reference sequence). The CDR3 sequence is 16 residues long. As DNA, the CDR3 is TGTGCCAGTGCCCAAAGTAGCGGGAGGTTAGGAGAGACCCAGTACTTC. Residues: CASAQSSGRLGETQYF.

The chain's CDR3 is CASSECGTITDEQYF. CDR3 nucleotide sequence: TGCGCCAGCAGTGAGTGTGGGACTATAACGGACGAGCAGTACTTC. The chain employs TRBV10-1 and TRBJ2-5; 7 nucleotides align to TRBD2. TRBJ2-7 matches the DNA end more closely, so the J call is doubtful. Germline V gene sequence: CDR1 WNHNN, CDR2 SYGVQD (reference sequence). There are 15 residues in the CDR3.

V gene TRBV6-5 combines with J gene TRBJ2-7, with 12 nucleotides matching TRBD2. V trimming: 6 bases; J trimming: 1 base; junction bases outside the gene matches: 4. Germline V lookup: CDR1 MNHEY, CDR2 SVGAGI. CDR3 length equals 15 residues. The CDR3 DNA follows: TGTGCCAGCAGGCGGACTAGCGGGATTTCCTACGAGCAGTACTTC. Amino acids: CASRRTSGISYEQYF.

J is TRBJ2-1 and V is TRBV9, with 10 bases identical to TRBD2. The CDR3 runs 19 residues. In germline, CDR1 is SGDLS, CDR2 YYNGEE. The junction had 15 bases not matched to a gene; V was cut back by 0 bases and J by 6 bases. CDR3 sequence (DNA): TGTGCCAGCAGCGTAGTAGGGGGTGTAAGCGGGAGGGAGAGCAATGAGCAGTTCTTC. It translates to CASSVVGGVSGRESNEQFF. The complete variable domain, with remaining parts taken from reference TRBV9 and TRBJ2-1, reads DSGVTQTPKHLITATGQRVTLRCSPRSGDLSVYWYQQSLDQGLQFLIQYYNGEERAKGNILERFSAQQFPDLHSELNLSSLELGDSALYFCASSVVGGVSGRESNEQFFGPGTRLTVL.

The chain carries TRBV30 and TRBJ1-2; 9 bases agree with TRBD1. CDR1 is GTSNPN and CDR2 is SVGIG in the germline V gene (reference sequence). CDR3 length: 13 amino acids. The V gene end was trimmed by 5 bases and the J gene end by 6 bases; junction bases not matched to a gene: 7. This chain's CDR3 is CAWLTGGPDGYTF. The CDR3 DNA follows: TGTGCCTGGTTGACAGGGGGGCCAGATGGCTACACCTTC.